This T cell receptor beta chain came from a study of T cells in Graves' hyperthyroidism and ophthalmopathy. Study-level results: The model made its ophthalmopathy prediction, and onset followed a median about 6 months later. Most expanded thyroid clonotypes above 0.001 recurred in blood.

TCR beta CDR3 region amplification was performed from RNA transcripts. RT-PCR in the first round (using the HTBI primer set) targeted the TCR CDR3. Each CDR3 protein gets one entry after TCRdb re-called the multiplex PCR reads with MiXCR. This table has some 440,000 distinct CDR3 sequences, 15% to 18% appearing once. This clonotype was observed many times. Its target is not known. The definition of stable Graves' hyperthyroidism was no ophthalmopathy progression within 18 months. Uncontrolled infection, other autoimmune disease, pregnancy and lactation each barred patients from inclusion. This TCR was recovered from a young woman with Graves' hyperthyroidism. Sequences were obtained from blood.

DNA of the CDR3: TGTGCCAGCAGTGCGGGACTTGCCCTCCGTGAGACCCAGTACTTC. This codes for CASSAGLALRETQYF. The chain recombines TRBV6-1 with TRBJ2-5; a weak D match, TRBD2 (6 bases). Germline V gene lookup returns CDR1 MNHNS and CDR2 SASEGT. The V gene lost 4 bases and the J gene lost 5 bases, with 17 bases spanning the gap. This CDR3 is 15 amino acids long.